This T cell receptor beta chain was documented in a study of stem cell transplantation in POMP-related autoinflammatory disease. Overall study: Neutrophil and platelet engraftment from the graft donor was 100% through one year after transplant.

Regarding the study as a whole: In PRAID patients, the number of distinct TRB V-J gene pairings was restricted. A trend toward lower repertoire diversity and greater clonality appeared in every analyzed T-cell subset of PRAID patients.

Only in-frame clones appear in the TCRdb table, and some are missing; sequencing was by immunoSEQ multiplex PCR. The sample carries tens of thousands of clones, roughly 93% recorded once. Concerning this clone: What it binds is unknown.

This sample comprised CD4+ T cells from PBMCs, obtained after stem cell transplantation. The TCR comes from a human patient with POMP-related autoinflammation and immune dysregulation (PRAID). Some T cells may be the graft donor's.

CDR3 DNA: TGCGCCAGCAGGCCCGAGGTGGGATCACCCCTCCACTTT. Translation: CASRPEVGSPLHF. The genes are TRBV5-1 and TRBJ1-6; the D is unclear. The germline gives CDR1 SGHRS, CDR2 YFSETQ. V was clipped by 5 bases and J by 10 bases, with 13 bases between them. The CDR3 sequence is 13 residues long.